This TCR beta chain comes out of a study of T cell repertoires in cytomegalovirus infection. Study overall: Public TCR beta signatures provided an indication of both CMV infection and a matching HLA type. Overall study results and limits: In two of eight donors, the top clonotype was HLA-C-restricted CMV-specific.

Each CDR3 protein gets one entry after TCRdb re-called the reads with MiXCR. The sample gives approximately 500,000 distinct CDR3 sequences, approximately 15% of which show up once; roughly a quarter is in the top ten. Ten or more counts support this clonotype. What it recognizes is unknown. The clonotype comes from a human donor in good health (CMV status not recorded). Some clones in this sample may be carry-over from other donors' samples. The specimen was CD8+ T cells from PBMCs.

The CDR3 region is CASTQGNTEAFF. In nucleotides, the CDR3 is TGTGCCAGCACCCAGGGGAACACTGAAGCTTTCTTT. The chain carries TRBV7-9 and TRBJ1-1; D might be TRBD1 (5 bases). This CDR3 is built from 12 residues. Germline V lookup: CDR1 SEHNR, CDR2 FQNEAQ (reference sequence). The V and J ends lost 7 bases and 1 base respectively, with 7 bases between them.